This TCR beta chain came from a study of shared T cell receptors in the human thymus. In germline, CDR1 is LGHNA, CDR2 YSLEER. The CDR3 is 18 amino acids. Trimming took 0 bases from V and 4 from J; bases not matched to a gene: 11. This table comes from immunoSEQ multiplex PCR, and its TCRdb copy is limited to in-frame clones, with some not included. The sample lists about 660,000 clones; 88% were seen once. The same data also went into a second study, on human thymus T cells. That publication notes: Resections removed during corrective heart surgery provided the thymus tissue used. Thymic and blood repertoires seemed to show skewed V and J gene use.

The chain has TRBV4-3 and TRBJ1-1; 10 bases line up with TRBD1. Input material: thymocytes. The TCR sequence derives from a boy younger than two with a congenital heart defect. Here the CDR3 DNA reads TGCGCCAGCAGCCAAGATTTGAGACAGGGGGCTCGGTGCACTGAAGCTTTCTTT. It specifies CASSQDLRQGARCTEAFF.